The rows below give T cell receptor beta chains drawn from one sample of a study of CD8 T cells in Susac syndrome. TCRdb passed the immunoSEQ multiplex PCR reads through MiXCR, listing each CDR3 protein once. The sample yields about 90,000 distinct CDR3 sequences, roughly 96% seen once. The specimen sequenced was CD8+ T cells from PBMCs. Every receptor here comes from a human donor with Susac syndrome. The CDR3 runs from the conserved cysteine through the conserved F or W. The order of the fields is V gene, clone size, J gene, D gene, CDR3 DNA, CDR3 protein. A D gene is named only where the DNA matches it firmly. The listing skips clone size in some rows; elsewhere it reads once, few, many or a size class.

>TRBV3-1|NA|TRBJ2-7|NA
TGTGCCAGCAGCCAAGACCCCTTAGCGCTCGAGCAGTACTTC
CASSQDPLALEQYF
>TRBV15|NA|TRBJ2-1|NA
TGTGCCACCAGCAGAGATAGGGCGGGCGATGAGCAGTTCTTC
CATSRDRAGDEQFF
>TRBV6-2/TRBV6-3|NA|TRBJ1-2|NA
TGTGCCAGCAGTTGGTTAATGGATGGCTACACCTTC
CASSWLMDGYTF
>TRBV23-1|NA|TRBJ1-3|NA
TGCGCCAGCAGTCAAGCAAACACAGGGTCGGGAAACACCATATATTTT
CASSQANTGSGNTIYF
>TRBV6-2/TRBV6-3|once|TRBJ1-1|NA
TGTGCCAGCAGTTGGTTGAACACTGAAGCTTTCTTT
CASSWLNTEAFF
>TRBV5-4|NA|TRBJ1-2|NA
TGTGCCAGCAGCTCAGCGGGCCTGGCGGATGGCTACACCTTC
CASSSAGLADGYTF
>TRBV15|NA|TRBJ1-5|NA
TGTGCCACCAGCAGAGATAAAGGGGTCAATCAGCCCCAGCATTTT
CATSRDKGVNQPQHF
>TRBV5-1|NA|TRBJ2-2|TRBD1
TGCGCCAGCAGCCCGACAGGGGCGAACACCGGGGAGCTGTTTTTT
CASSPTGANTGELFF
>TRBV20-1|NA|TRBJ2-7|TRBD2
TGCAGTGCTAGAGAGGCGGGGGAGATCTACGAGCAGTACTTC
CSAREAGEIYEQYF
>TRBV20-1|NA|TRBJ1-1|NA
TGCAGTGCTCCACAACCAGGGACTGACACTGAAGCTTTCTTT
CSAPQPGTDTEAFF
>TRBV29-1|NA|TRBJ1-1|NA
TGCAGCGTTCCCGGCTATGAAGCTTTCTTT
CSVPGYEAFF
>TRBV10-3|NA|TRBJ1-2|NA
TGTGCCATCAGTGAGGGGACGGGCTATGGCTACACCTTC
CAISEGTGYGYTF
>TRBV20-1|NA|TRBJ2-7|TRBD2
TGCAGTGCTCTCGGTCCTTTAGCGGGCGCCTACGAGCAGTACTTC
CSALGPLAGAYEQYF
>TRBV27|NA|TRBJ1-2|TRBD1
TGTGCCAGCACTTCTCTGGGACAGAGGTCCTATGGCTACACCTTC
CASTSLGQRSYGYTF
>TRBV4-3|once|TRBJ2-5|NA
TGCGCCAGCAGCCAAGATCGGCGAAAGACCCAGTACTTC
CASSQDRRKTQYF
>TRBV20-1|NA|TRBJ1-1|NA
TGCAGTGCTAGAGAAACGGGACACCTGAACACTGAAGCTTTCTTT
CSARETGHLNTEAFF